This TCR beta chain comes out of a study of shared clonotypes between healthy human individuals (dated by TCRdb to the early 2020s). With respect to the entire study: The cohort included three men and a couple of women between 18 and 49 years of age. For each donor, three plates each were used for CD4 naive and CD4 memory, two plates were used for CD8 naive, and one plate was used for CD8 memory. To estimate repertoire size and how much clonotypes are shared between individuals, the study performed deep sequencing of blood TCR repertoires from a few healthy adults. To increase sequencing depth and limit assay-specific biases, TCR repertoire library preparation and sequencing were carried out by different laboratories using diverse techniques. Per donor, leukapheresis produced somewhere between about 0.94 and 9 billion PBMCs.

In this sample, this clone turned up a few times. Its recognized antigen is unknown. No base qualities exist here, and no much larger clone lies one base off it. The investigation overall reported the following: Naive subsets generally had larger estimated clonotype richness than memory subsets did. Sharing across a handful of donors was observed for around 5% of naive CD4, 3.5% of naive CD8, about 2.3% of memory CD4, and roughly 0.4% of memory CD8 clonotypes. Compared with non-shared clonotypes, the clonotypes found in all four sorted-subset donors had higher generation probabilities. Even with the large sequencing depth, rarefaction of the sorted-subset datasets indicated that sequencing was incomplete. The small number of donors limited the genetic and exposure-history diversity represented. Based on pairwise subsampling, the degree of clonotype sharing among donors was expected to be affected by sequencing depth. Sampling was restricted to blood, and TCR repertoires in tissue are likely to differ from TCR repertoires in blood.

Using the deep immunoSEQ assay, multiplex PCR amplified TCR CDR3 regions from genomic DNA. Extracted genomic DNA from each cell subset was spread evenly across all wells of several immunoSEQ 96-well plates, with each plate serving as a replicate. For sorted subsets, about 220 ng of genomic DNA, equivalent to 25,000 to 35,000 T cell genomes, went into each replicate PCR. Purified libraries were measured with a Qubit 3.0 fluorometer, size-checked on a Bioanalyzer 2100, and measured again with the KAPA Library Quantification kit. Each immunoSEQ 96-well plate was sequenced on its own single-read 150-cycle Illumina NextSeq 550 flow cell. The authors' analysis ran thus. Because only junctional sequences without quality scores were contained in the immunoSEQ output, filtering matching that applied to full-length reads could not be performed. Sequences were annotated with PyIR, a Python wrapper for IgBLAST v1.9, and V/J genes and CDR3 were assigned using IMGT germline references. Reads were filtered out if the reads had weak V/J assignments (E-value above 1e-6), no CDR3, stop codons, out-of-frame junctions, or ambiguous translated residues. V3J clonotypes were defined as sequences sharing an identical inferred V gene, J gene, and CDR3 amino acid sequence. Percentage overlap between repertoires was computed as shared unique clonotypes divided by the size of the smaller repertoire. Three approaches were used to assess repertoire richness: RTK rarefaction, the Chao1 estimator, and Recon v2.1 estimates of unobserved clonotypes. Generation probabilities were computed with OLGA for all TCRbeta clonotypes obtained by the gDNA method from four donors. The immuneACCESS repertoire file appears here via TCRdb, limited to in-frame rearrangements. These files lack a portion of the clones; in checked studies, under half of the deficit traces to unresolved V genes, and the cause of the others is not known. The V and J calls and clone size come from that table; D and trimming were worked out from the DNA. The sample table shows around 990,000 clones, and 60% to 85% are seen once. In total, the top ten clones hold roughly 0.83% of the sample.

Reading the germline V gene gives CDR1 MDHEN and CDR2 SYDVKM. Trimming leaves V shorter by 6 bases and J shorter by 7 bases, with the junction holding 13 bases beyond the gene matches. Its CDR3 holds 16 amino acids, cysteine through phenylalanine. Left in the record is the CDR3 DNA by itself, 48 bases read in frame from the first base. The donors were healthy, HIV-negative adults with no recently reported acute infections or vaccinations. All donors were Caucasian adults living in Nashville, Tennessee, USA. CD4+ T cells were enriched by magnetic negative selection; naive cells were then positively selected on CD45RA, and the negative fraction formed the memory subset. Blood was obtained by leukapheresis, after which PBMCs were separated by Ficoll-Histopaque density gradient centrifugation and cryopreserved in liquid nitrogen vapor phase. Analytical flow cytometry was used to check the purity and quantity of every magnetically sorted T cell population. Genomic DNA was isolated from every sorted fraction and measured by UV absorbance on a Nanodrop 2000c.

Sequencing input: memory CD4+ T cells from PBMCs. The sample's cell subset or site label, decoded: CD45RA-negative fraction. The sequence was collected from a man aged 18 to 29 in good health. Some clones in this sample may be carry-over from other donors' samples. This sequence uses TRBV28 and TRBJ1-4; 8 nucleotides in the junction match TRBD1. CDR3 loop: CASSTNRQGPIEKLFF. The nucleotide sequence reads TGTGCCAGCAGCACCAATAGACAGGGGCCAATTGAAAAACTGTTTTTT.